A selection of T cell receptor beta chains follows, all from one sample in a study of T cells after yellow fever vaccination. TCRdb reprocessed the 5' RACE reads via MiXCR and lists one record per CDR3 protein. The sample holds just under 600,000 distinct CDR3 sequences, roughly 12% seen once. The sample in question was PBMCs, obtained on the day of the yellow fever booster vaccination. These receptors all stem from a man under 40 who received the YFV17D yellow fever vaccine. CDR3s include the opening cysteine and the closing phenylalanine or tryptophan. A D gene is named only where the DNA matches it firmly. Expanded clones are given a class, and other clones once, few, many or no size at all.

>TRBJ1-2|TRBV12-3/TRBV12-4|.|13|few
CASSLTDRYGYTF
TGTGCCAGCAGTTTAACAGACCGCTATGGCTACACCTTC
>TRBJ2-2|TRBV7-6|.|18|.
CASSPGGSTPFGTGELFF
TGTGCCAGCAGTCCTGGGGGTAGCACACCGTTTGGCACCGGGGAGCTGTTTTTT
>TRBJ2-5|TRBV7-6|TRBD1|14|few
CASSTRQGPETQYF
TGTGCCAGCAGCACAAGACAGGGTCCCGAGACCCAGTACTTC
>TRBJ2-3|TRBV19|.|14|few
CATRDPGSTDTQYF
TGTGCCACCCGGGACCCCGGTAGCACAGATACGCAGTATTTT
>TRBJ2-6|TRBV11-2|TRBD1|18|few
CASSPRTGGISGANVLTF
TGTGCCAGCAGCCCCCGGACAGGGGGCATCTCTGGGGCCAACGTCCTGACTTTC
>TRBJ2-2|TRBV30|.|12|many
CAWSRLIGELFF
TGTGCCTGGAGTCGTCTTATCGGGGAGCTGTTTTTT
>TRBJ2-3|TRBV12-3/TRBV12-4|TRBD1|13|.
CASSTGLYDTQYF
TGTGCCAGCTCGACAGGGTTATATGATACGCAGTATTTT
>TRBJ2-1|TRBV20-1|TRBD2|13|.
CRVSGSSYNEQFF
TGCAGAGTAAGCGGGAGCTCCTACAATGAGCAGTTCTTC
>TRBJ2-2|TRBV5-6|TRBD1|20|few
CASSRLRQGALTPRSGELFF
TGTGCCAGCAGCCGGTTACGACAGGGAGCCCTGACCCCCCGTAGCGGGGAGCTGTTTTTT
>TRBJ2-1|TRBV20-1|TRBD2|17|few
CSASGRTSGIGWDEQFF
TGCAGTGCTAGCGGGAGAACTAGCGGGATCGGGTGGGATGAGCAGTTCTTC
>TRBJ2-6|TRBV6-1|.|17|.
CASSKYTGGSGANVLTF
TGTGCCAGCAGTAAATATACGGGCGGATCTGGGGCCAACGTCCTGACTTTC
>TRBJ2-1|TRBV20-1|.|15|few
CSARDPLGGAYEQFF
TGCAGTGCTAGAGACCCCCTGGGGGGGGCCTATGAGCAGTTCTTC
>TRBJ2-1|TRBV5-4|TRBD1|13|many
CASSLTGDNEQFF
TGTGCCAGCAGCCTGACAGGGGATAATGAGCAGTTCTTC
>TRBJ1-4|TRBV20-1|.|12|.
CSVPDTWEKLFF
TGCAGTGTTCCGGACACATGGGAAAAACTGTTTTTT
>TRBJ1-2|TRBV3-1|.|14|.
CASSPPRAYYGYTF
TGTGCCAGCAGCCCCCCACGGGCATACTATGGCTACACCTTC